These T cell receptor beta chains were read from a single sample in a study of T cell changes during pregnancy in multiple sclerosis. Here immunoSEQ multiplex PCR was the method, and the copy in TCRdb shows in-frame clones only, minus some. This sample yields more than 80,000 clones, of which 90% to 95% are seen a single time; around 1.1% belongs to the top ten. The sample was peripheral blood, taken in the second trimester of pregnancy. These receptors originate from a female donor with multiple sclerosis, enrolled in a pregnancy study. The CDR3 runs from the conserved cysteine through the conserved F or W. Each record gives: clone size, D gene, J gene, V gene, CDR3 protein, CDR3 DNA. D genes are given only for firm matches. Some rows have no size entry. The others give once, few or many, or a class for an expanded clone.

>-|TRBD2|TRBJ2-7|TRBV6-6
CASSPTSGTPSYEQYF
TGTGCCAGCAGCCCGACTAGCGGGACACCTTCCTACGAGCAGTACTTC
>-|TRBD1|TRBJ2-5|TRBV15
CATSSRGQQETQYF
TGTGCCACCAGCAGTCGGGGACAGCAAGAGACCCAGTACTTC
>-|TRBD2|TRBJ2-3|TRBV5-4
CASSNRTSGFTDTQYF
TGTGCCAGCAGCAACCGGACTAGCGGGTTTACAGATACGCAGTATTTT
>-|-|TRBJ2-6|TRBV6-1
CASSDDSSGANVLTF
TGTGCCAGCAGTGACGATAGCTCTGGGGCCAACGTCCTGACTTTC
>-|TRBD2|TRBJ2-3|TRBV7-9
CASSWGTSGSTDTQYF
TGTGCCAGCAGCTGGGGGACTAGCGGTAGCACAGATACGCAGTATTTT
>-|TRBD1|TRBJ2-7|TRBV7-2
CASSLDGTGPSYEQYF
TGTGCCAGCAGCTTAGACGGGACAGGGCCTTCCTACGAGCAGTACTTC
>once|TRBD1|TRBJ1-1|TRBV5-8
CASSFGTGGNTEAFF
TGTGCCAGCAGCTTCGGGACAGGGGGAAATACTGAAGCTTTCTTT
>-|-|TRBJ1-2|TRBV18
CASSVLDSYGYTF
TGTGCCAGCTCAGTCCTAGACAGCTATGGCTACACCTTC
>-|TRBD2|TRBJ2-1|TRBV6-4
CASSERAGEGNEQFF
TGTGCCAGCAGTGAGAGAGCGGGAGAGGGCAATGAGCAGTTCTTC
>-|TRBD1|TRBJ2-7|TRBV4-3
CASSQDWGQGYEQYF
TGCGCCAGCAGCCAAGATTGGGGACAGGGCTACGAGCAGTACTTC
>-|TRBD1|TRBJ2-1|TRBV19
CASSSDRGLYNEQFF
TGTGCCAGTAGCTCGGACAGGGGTTTGTACAATGAGCAGTTCTTC
>-|TRBD1|TRBJ1-1|TRBV14
CASSLDRGANTEAFF
TGTGCCAGCAGCCTTGACAGGGGGGCGAACACTGAAGCTTTCTTT
>-|TRBD2|TRBJ2-4|TRBV11-2
CASSLVGFSGGEGRNIQYF
TGTGCCAGCAGCTTAGTGGGGTTCAGTGGGGGGGAGGGGAGAAACATTCAGTACTTC
>-|TRBD2|TRBJ2-1|TRBV27
CASSLSGSGYNEQFF
TGTGCCAGCAGTCTAAGCGGGAGCGGGTACAATGAGCAGTTCTTC
>-|TRBD2|TRBJ2-3|TRBV27
CASSLREGRRDTQYF
TGTGCCAGCAGTTTACGGGAGGGCCGAAGAGATACGCAGTATTTT
>-|-|TRBJ2-5|TRBV27
CASYREGETQYF
TGTGCCAGTTACAGGGAAGGTGAGACCCAGTACTTC
>-|TRBD2|TRBJ2-7|TRBV5-6
CASMLAGPEGSEQYF
TGTGCCAGCATGCTAGCGGGCCCAGAAGGGAGCGAGCAGTACTTC
>-|-|TRBJ1-5|TRBV7-2
CASSLRAGVGQPQHF
TGTGCCAGCAGCTTAAGGGCAGGGGTGGGTCAGCCCCAGCATTTT
>-|-|TRBJ2-1|TRBV4-2
CASSQDASRGSYNEQFF
TGTGCCAGCAGCCAAGATGCTAGCCGGGGGTCCTACAATGAGCAGTTCTTC
>-|TRBD1|TRBJ1-1|TRBV16
CASSRIGDRGHTEAFF
TGTGCCAGCAGCCGGATAGGGGACAGGGGGCATACTGAAGCTTTCTTT
>-|-|TRBJ2-2|TRBV6-1
CASSEALWGSGELFF
TGTGCCAGCAGTGAAGCGCTGTGGGGCTCCGGGGAGCTGTTTTTT
>-|TRBD1|TRBJ2-7|TRBV7-9
CASSLAGTEYLYEQYF
TGTGCCAGCAGCTTAGCCGGGACAGAATACCTCTACGAGCAGTACTTC
>-|TRBD2|TRBJ2-7|TRBV6-5
CASSYSRGSSYEQYF
TGTGCCAGCAGTTACTCTCGCGGGAGCTCCTACGAGCAGTACTTC
>-|-|TRBJ1-3|TRBV13
CASSLAQGDSGNTIYF
TGTGCCAGCAGCTTAGCACAGGGTGACTCTGGAAACACCATATATTTT
>-|TRBD1|TRBJ2-5|TRBV5-1
CASSFPPTGGQETQYF
TGCGCCAGCAGTTTCCCTCCGACAGGGGGCCAAGAGACCCAGTACTTC
>few|TRBD1|TRBJ2-5|TRBV2
CASSVSGQVRETQYF
TGTGCCAGCAGTGTGTCGGGACAGGTCCGAGAGACCCAGTACTTC
>-|TRBD2|TRBJ2-1|TRBV7-8
CASSSGLAGTYNEQFF
TGTGCCAGCAGCTCGGGACTAGCGGGAACCTACAATGAGCAGTTCTTC
>-|TRBD1|TRBJ1-2|TRBV4-3
CASSQVIQGAVEGYTF
TGCGCCAGCAGCCAAGTAATACAGGGGGCCGTTGAGGGCTACACCTTC
>few|-|TRBJ1-4|TRBV13
CASSLTGPNEKLFF
TGTGCCAGCAGCCTTACAGGGCCGAATGAAAAACTGTTTTTT
>-|-|TRBJ2-2|TRBV6-5
CASSHQQGFTGELFF
TGTGCCAGCAGTCACCAACAGGGATTCACCGGGGAGCTGTTTTTT
>-|-|TRBJ2-1|TRBV19
CASSLYRVNEQFF
TGTGCCAGTAGTTTATACCGGGTCAATGAGCAGTTCTTC
>-|TRBD1|TRBJ1-2|TRBV19
CASSTPGQGRIYTF
TGTGCCAGTAGTACCCCGGGACAGGGACGAATCTACACCTTC
>-|-|TRBJ2-7|TRBV29-1
CSVEGLRSSYEQYF
TGCAGCGTTGAGGGACTGAGGAGCTCCTACGAGCAGTACTTC
>-|-|TRBJ1-3|TRBV19
CASSIGGNWGNTIYF
TGTGCCAGTAGTATTGGCGGCAACTGGGGAAACACCATATATTTT
>-|TRBD1|TRBJ2-2|TRBV4-1
CASSQDPDRGRTGELFF
TGCGCCAGCAGCCAAGATCCCGACAGGGGAAGAACCGGGGAGCTGTTTTTT
>-|-|TRBJ1-1|TRBV14
CASSRKTNTEAFF
TGTGCCAGCAGCCGGAAGACTAACACTGAAGCTTTCTTT
>once|TRBD1|TRBJ2-1|TRBV15
CATSRGGQAVAYNEQFF
TGTGCCACCAGCAGAGGAGGACAGGCGGTGGCCTACAATGAGCAGTTCTTC
>-|-|TRBJ2-7|TRBV29-1
CSVEKGYEQYF
TGCAGCGTCGAAAAGGGGTACGAGCAGTACTTC
>-|TRBD1|TRBJ1-2|TRBV5-1
CASTQGDIDYGYTF
TGCGCCAGCACCCAGGGGGACATCGACTATGGCTACACCTTC
>-|-|TRBJ1-2|TRBV28
CASRLAGRAYGYTF
TGTGCCAGCAGATTAGCTGGCAGGGCCTATGGCTACACCTTC
>-|TRBD1|TRBJ1-1|TRBV19
CASSGGQGRTEAFF
TGTGCCAGTAGTGGTGGACAGGGAAGGACTGAAGCTTTCTTT
>-|-|TRBJ1-2|TRBV5-3
CARNRVTNYGYTF
TGTGCCAGAAACAGGGTAACGAACTATGGCTACACCTTC
>-|TRBD2|TRBJ2-3|TRBV4-2
CASSQTGAGGSDTQYF
TGTGCCAGCAGCCAGACGGGAGCGGGAGGATCAGATACGCAGTATTTT
>-|TRBD1|TRBJ1-2|TRBV6-5
CASSYHRGRGGYTF
TGTGCCAGCAGTTACCACAGGGGACGAGGCGGCTACACCTTC
>-|TRBD1|TRBJ2-1|TRBV15
CATSQSRGQGSNEQFF
TGTGCCACCAGCCAAAGCAGGGGACAGGGGAGTAATGAGCAGTTCTTC
>-|-|TRBJ1-3|TRBV6-1
CASSEAPSSGNTIYF
TGTGCCAGCAGTGAAGCCCCGAGCTCTGGAAACACCATATATTTT
>-|-|TRBJ2-7|TRBV18
CASSPLALPYEQYF
TGTGCCAGCTCACCTCTGGCCCTCCCCTACGAGCAGTACTTC
>-|-|TRBJ1-4|TRBV6-5
CASSHQRGEKLFF
TGTGCCAGCAGTCATCAGCGGGGGGAAAAACTGTTTTTT
>-|-|TRBJ1-2|TRBV6-5
CATMRGANYGYTF
TGTGCCACTATGCGGGGAGCTAACTATGGCTACACCTTC
>-|-|TRBJ2-3|TRBV7-8
CASSLEGGTDTQYF
TGTGCCAGCAGCTTAGAGGGAGGCACAGATACGCAGTATTTT
>-|TRBD1|TRBJ2-2|TRBV28
CASRAQGALTGELFF
TGTGCCAGCCGTGCTCAGGGGGCCCTCACCGGGGAGCTGTTTTTT
>-|-|TRBJ2-5|TRBV29-1
CSVENQEALETQYF
TGCAGCGTTGAAAATCAGGAGGCCCTAGAGACCCAGTACTTC
>-|TRBD1|TRBJ2-2|TRBV9
CASEGGAGTGELFF
TGTGCCAGCGAAGGGGGCGCGGGCACCGGGGAGCTGTTTTTT
>-|TRBD2|TRBJ2-1|TRBV18
CASSPLLSGRGNEQFF
TGTGCCAGCTCACCATTGCTGAGCGGGAGGGGCAATGAGCAGTTCTTC
>-|-|TRBJ1-1|TRBV19
CASSISAGPNTEAFF
TGTGCCAGTAGTATAAGTGCAGGGCCTAACACTGAAGCTTTCTTT